The 18 T cell receptor beta chains reported below all come from one sample, sequenced in a study of blood T cells in healthy people across ages. Through a sample-barcoded 5' primer and a J-beta primer mix, a second PCR was run for about 7 to 12 cycles. TCRdb recomputed calls from the 5' RACE reads with MiXCR, one row per CDR3 protein. The sample shows roughly 730,000 distinct CDR3 sequences, roughly three fifths of them seen only once. The sequenced sample consisted of blood. The receptors come from a man aged 35 to 55 in good health.

The rearrangement uses TRBV3-1 and TRBJ2-4; 8 bases are a match to TRBD1. V lost 3 bases, J lost 8 bases, and 3 bases stayed unmatched. The germline CDR1 and CDR2 sequences are LGHDT and YNNKEL (reference sequence). This CDR3 region has 13 residues. CDR3 loop: CASSQEDRDIQYF. As DNA, the CDR3 is TGTGCCAGCAGCCAGGAGGACAGGGACATTCAGTACTTC.

This clonotype has just one count. A junction end diverges from the germline sequence, so it may reflect a read error. V usage is TRBV20-1 and J usage is TRBJ2-1, with D perhaps TRBD2 (6 bases). CDR3 length: 13 amino acids. CDR1 is DFQATT, CDR2 SNEGSKA, per germline (reference sequence). The CDR3 sequence is CSSKNRGYNEQFF. In DNA, the CDR3 is TGTAGTTCAAAAAACCGGGGGTACAATGAGCAGTTCTTC.

This clonotype turned up a few times. V and J are TRBV15 and TRBJ2-3; no firm D call. V lost 6 bases, J lost 5 bases, and 9 bases lay in between. CDR3 size: 12 residues. Looked up from germline, CDR1 is LNHNV and CDR2 is YYDKDF (reference sequence). CDR3 nucleotide sequence: TGTGCCACCAGTAAATTAGGAGATACGCAGTATTTT. Its translation: CATSKLGDTQYF. The full variable domain, with the rest looked up from reference TRBV15 and TRBJ2-3, is DAMVIQNPRYQVTQFGKPVTLSCSQTLNHNVMYWYQQKSSQAPKLLFHYYDKDFNNEADTPDNFQSRRPNTSFCFLDIRSPGLGDTAMYLCATSKLGDTQYFGPGTRLTVL.

The chain has TRBV7-9 and TRBJ2-3; 8 bases line up with TRBD2. This CDR3 has 16 residues. J was trimmed by 3 bases and V by 1 base; bases with no gene match: 6. Germline assignment: CDR1 SEHNR and CDR2 FQNEAQ (reference sequence). This CDR3 is CASSLDFTGGTDTQYF. The DNA of the CDR3 is TGTGCCAGCAGCTTAGACTTCACGGGAGGGACAGATACGCAGTATTTT.

This clonotype came up a few times. The J gene is TRBJ1-2, the V gene TRBV11-1, with 7 bases lining up with TRBD1. V lost 2 bases, J lost 0 bases, and 3 bases stayed unmatched. The germline V gene has CDR1 SGHAT and CDR2 FQDESV (reference sequence). CDR3 length: 15 amino acids. CDR3 residues: CASSLTGETNYGYTF. DNA for the CDR3: TGTGCCAGCAGCTTAACAGGGGAAACTAACTATGGCTACACCTTC.

This chain connects TRBV7-9 to TRBJ2-1, with 12 positions matching TRBD2. V lost 1 base, J lost 9 bases, and 7 bases stayed unmatched. The germline gives CDR1 SEHNR, CDR2 FQNEAQ (reference sequence). This CDR3 region has 16 residues. The CDR3 here is CASSLGLAGGPGEQFF. The CDR3 nucleotides are TGTGCCAGCAGCTTAGGCCTAGCGGGGGGGCCGGGTGAGCAGTTCTTC.

V and J are TRBV20-1 and TRBJ1-5; possibly TRBD1 for D (6 bases). This CDR3 comprises 16 residues. The germline V and J ends were trimmed by 0 bases and 3 bases, with 15 bases remaining between them. The germline CDR1 and CDR2 sequences are DFQATT and SNEGSKA (reference sequence). CDR3 coding DNA: TGCAGTGCTAGAGATCCGGCGGCAGGGGTCAATCAGCCCCAGCATTTT. Residues: CSARDPAAGVNQPQHF.

This clonotype has a single count. The CDR3 DNA follows: TGCAGTGCTAGAGCGCCCGTCTCCTACGAGCAGTACTTC. It yields the protein CSARAPVSYEQYF. This chain connects TRBV20-1 to TRBJ2-7; D is unresolved. The V gene lost 1 base and the J gene lost 0 bases, with 7 bases spanning the gap. The CDR3 contains 13 residues. Germline CDR1 DFQATT, CDR2 SNEGSKA (reference sequence).

Details on this clonotype: One junction end disagrees with the germline gene, perhaps due to a read error. V usage is TRBV2 and J usage is TRBJ1-5, with TRBD1 matching 7 bases. This CDR3 has 14 residues. CDR1 is SNHLY, CDR2 FYNNEI, per germline. CDR3: CASSEGGRNQPQHF. The CDR3 nucleotides are TGTGCCAGCAGCGAAGGGGGCCGAAATCAGCCCCAGCATTTT.

The V gene is TRBV12-3 or TRBV12-4, the J gene TRBJ2-3, with a tentative D call TRBD2 (5 bases). Trimming removed 5 bases from V and 0 bases from J, with 15 bases in between. This CDR3 contains 16 residues. CDR3: CASSPWTQLSTDTQYF. CDR3 nucleotide sequence: TGTGCCAGCAGTCCTTGGACTCAACTAAGCACAGATACGCAGTATTTT.

The rearrangement joins TRBV2 to TRBJ2-7; tentatively, D is TRBD1 (6 bases). Per the germline V gene, CDR1 is SNHLY and CDR2 is FYNNEI. This CDR3 comprises 14 residues. Trimming left V 8 bases short and J 3 bases short, with 17 bases between. The CDR3 DNA is TGTGCCAGCGGAACAACAGGGACGCTCTACGAGCAGTACTTC. Translated, it gives CASGTTGTLYEQYF.

The J gene is TRBJ2-3, the V gene TRBV27; a possible D gene is TRBD2 (5 bases). The V end was cut by 0 bases, the J end by 2 bases, with 12 bases between. Germline-derived CDR1 and CDR2 are MNHEY and SMNVEV (reference sequence). The CDR3 spans 16 residues. CDR3 amino acids: CASSLSRADYTDTQYF. CDR3 nucleotide sequence: TGTGCCAGCAGTTTATCGAGGGCAGACTACACAGATACGCAGTATTTT.

CDR3 region: CASSTLGGAVDNEQFF. The CDR3 DNA follows: TGTGCCAGCAGTACTCTCGGGGGTGCCGTCGACAATGAGCAGTTCTTC. The gene calls are TRBV12-3 or TRBV12-4 and TRBJ2-1; D may be TRBD2 (6 bases). V shed 5 bases and J shed 5 bases, with 19 bases lying between them. The CDR3 extends over 16 amino acids.

This clonotype was seen only a few times. This sequence joins TRBV5-1 and TRBJ2-1; D is ambiguous. CDR3 length: 13 residues. Trimming removed 1 base from V and 6 bases from J, with 8 bases in between. The germline V gene encodes CDR1 SGHRS and CDR2 YFSETQ. The CDR3 bases are TGCGCCAGCAGCTTGCCGTCCAGCAATGAGCAGTTCTTC. Its protein is CASSLPSSNEQFF.

This clonotype has only a few counts. The chain is built from TRBV15 and TRBJ2-7; 8 bases map to TRBD1. From germline, CDR1 is LNHNV and CDR2 YYDKDF (reference sequence). The CDR3 sequence is 17 residues long. The junction had 11 bases not matched to a gene; V was cut back by 0 bases and J by 4 bases. The CDR3 sequence is CATSRDTSGTGIYEQYF. As DNA, the CDR3 is TGTGCCACCAGCAGAGATACCTCCGGGACAGGCATTTACGAGCAGTACTTC. Supplemented by reference TRBV15 and TRBJ2-7, the full variable domain reads DAMVIQNPRYQVTQFGKPVTLSCSQTLNHNVMYWYQQKSSQAPKLLFHYYDKDFNNEADTPDNFQSRRPNTSFCFLDIRSPGLGDTAMYLCATSRDTSGTGIYEQYFGPGTRLTVT.

This clonotype occurred a few times. The chain employs TRBV5-5 and TRBJ2-7; a possible D gene is TRBD1 (6 bases). The ends were cut back, 0 bases at V and 2 bases at J, with 12 bases in the middle. This CDR3 spans 15 amino acids. Germline values: CDR1 SGHKS, CDR2 YYEKEE (reference sequence). Here the CDR3 DNA reads TGTGCCAGCAGCTTGGACGGCAGGGGAGCCTACGAGCAGTACTTC. Amino acids: CASSLDGRGAYEQYF.

V usage is TRBV28 and J usage is TRBJ2-5; tentatively, D is TRBD2 (6 bases). CDR3 length equals 15 residues. From germline, CDR1 is MDHEN and CDR2 SYDVKM. Trimming removed 5 bases from V and 11 bases from J, with 24 bases in between. CDR3 amino acids: CASSERGRPYNEQYF. The CDR3 DNA sequence: TGTGCCAGCAGTGAGAGAGGGAGGCCTTACAATGAGCAGTACTTC.

V usage is TRBV7-2 and J usage is TRBJ1-5; the match to TRBD1 covers 7 bases. From germline, CDR1 is SGHTA and CDR2 FQGNSA. J was trimmed by 3 bases and V by 2 bases; bases with no gene match: 4. The CDR3 has 15 amino acids. DNA for the CDR3: TGTGCCAGCAGCTTACGACAGGGCTCCAATCAGCCCCAGCATTTT. It codes for CASSLRQGSNQPQHF.